A selection of T cell receptor beta chains follows, all from one sample in a study of tumor-infiltrating lymphocytes in primary liver carcinoma. TCRdb redid the calling of the multiplex PCR reads with MiXCR, one entry per CDR3 protein. The data show about 84,000 distinct CDR3 sequences, around 70% seen once. Sequences were obtained from liver tumor tissue from sampling region 1. The receptors here all came from a man aged 35 to 55 with primary liver carcinoma and hepatitis B virus infection. Both conserved end residues are part of each CDR3. The order of the fields is D gene, CDR3 length, clone size, J gene, V gene, CDR3 DNA, CDR3 protein. D genes are given only for firm matches. Only part of the rows carry a size: once, few, many, or a class if the clone is expanded.

TRBD1	16	-	TRBJ2-7	TRBV10-3	TGTGCCATCAATGAGTTTGGGACAGGGGCGTCCTACGATCAGTACTTC	CAINEFGTGASYDQYF
-	15	-	TRBJ2-7	TRBV11-2	TGTGCCAGTAGCTTAGCTCGGGAGAGGGATATCAAGCAGTACTTC	CASSLARERDIKQYF
-	12	once	TRBJ2-7	TRBV6-1	TGTGCCAGCAGTTCCCGTGAGCACGAGTATTACTTC	CASSSREHEYYF
TRBD2	12	-	TRBJ2-7	TRBV20-1	TGCAGTGCTAGTCTAGCGGATTACGAGCAGTACTTC	CSASLADYEQYF
-	11	-	TRBJ1-1	TRBV11-2	TGTGCCAGCAGACAGAACGCCGAAGCTCTCTTT	CASRQNAEALF
TRBD2	17	-	TRBJ2-1	TRBV11-1	TGTACCAGCAGCCTGGGTCTAGCGGGAGAAGTTGAACATGAGCAGTTCTTC	CTSSLGLAGEVEHEQFF
-	16	-	TRBJ2-5	TRBV11-2	TGTGCCAGCAGATCCCGGGGCTCGGTCCATCAAGAGACCCAGTACTTC	CASRSRGSVHQETQYF
-	12	-	TRBJ2-2	TRBV11-2	TGTACCAGCAGTATCGGCCGCGGGGAGCTGTTTTTT	CTSSIGRGELFF
-	14	many	TRBJ2-1	TRBV20-1	TGCAGTGCTGCTACCGGGACTTCGGTCAATGAGCAGTTCTTC	CSAATGTSVNEQFF
TRBD2	13	-	TRBJ2-7	TRBV12-3/TRBV12-4	TGTGTCAGCAGTTTAGCGGGAAGTCACGAGCAGTACTTC	CVSSLAGSHEQYF
-	13	-	TRBJ2-7	TRBV6-1	TGTGCCAGCAGTGATAGAAGGTCTTACGAGCAGTACTTC	CASSDRRSYEQYF
-	15	-	TRBJ2-7	TRBV6-1	TGTGCCAGCAGTGAAGCAGGCGGGGTGACCTACGAGAAGTACTTC	CASSEAGGVTYEKYF
-	15	many	TRBJ1-2	TRBV5-6	TGTGCCAGCAGCTTTTTGGGAGACACAACCCCGGGCTACACCTTC	CASSFLGDTTPGYTF
TRBD2	15	once	TRBJ2-7	TRBV5-1	TGCGCCAGCGACGAGACTAGCGGGGGTGTCTACGAGCAGTACTTC	CASDETSGGVYEQYF
-	14	many	TRBJ1-2	TRBV4-1	TGCGCCAGCAGCCTTGGGGGGAGGATCGGTGGCTACACCTTC	CASSLGGRIGGYTF
TRBD1	16	-	TRBJ1-2	TRBV7-8	TGTGCCAGGAGCCCATCAACGCTCCGGGACAGCTATGGCTACACCTTC	CARSPSTLRDSYGYTF
-	16	-	TRBJ1-2	TRBV6-6	TGTGCCAGCAGTTATTCATATGGGGGCAGTGACCATGGCTACACCTTC	CASSYSYGGSDHGYTF
TRBD1	14	-	TRBJ1-4	TRBV29-1	TGCAGCGTTGCCGGGACAGCAAGGAATGAAAAACTGCTTTTT	CSVAGTARNEKLLF
TRBD2	15	-	TRBJ2-3	TRBV6-6	TGTACCAGCGGTTATAGCGGGAGCGGGACAGATACGCAGTATTTT	CTSGYSGSGTDTQYF
-	13	-	TRBJ2-1	TRBV6-6	TGTGCCAGCAAGGCCCGAAGGGACGGTGAGCAATTCTTC	CASKARRDGEQFF
-	13	-	TRBJ1-1	TRBV4-2	TGTGTCAGCAGCCAAGGGAGGGAGTCTGAAGCTTTCTTT	CVSSQGRESEAFF
-	16	-	TRBJ2-3	TRBV4-1	TGCGCCAGTAGCCCTGAGGCGGGGATAAGCACAGGTACGCAGTATTTT	CASSPEAGISTGTQYF
-	15	once	TRBJ2-7	TRBV4-1	TGCACCAGCAGCCCCGGCTCTCTGACCCCCTACGAGCAGTACTTC	CTSSPGSLTPYEQYF
-	12	once	TRBJ2-3	TRBV6-1	TGTGCCAGCAAGCCCAGCACAGATACGCAGTATTTT	CASKPSTDTQYF
TRBD1	15	-	TRBJ2-6	TRBV7-3	TGTGCCAGCAGCGTTCAACCGGGACAGGGAAGGGCCCTGACTTTC	CASSVQPGQGRALTF
TRBD1	15	-	TRBJ2-7	TRBV11-2	TGTGCCAGGAACTCTACAGGGGGCCGGAGGTACGTGCAGTACTTC	CARNSTGGRRYVQYF
TRBD1	15	few	TRBJ2-1	TRBV24-1	TGTGCCACCAGGACTGGGGGACAGAGTTACAATAAGCAGTTCTTC	CATRTGGQSYNKQFF
TRBD1	14	-	TRBJ2-7	TRBV29-1	TGCAGCTCTGGAGCCGGGACAGGGGGCAACGAACAGTACTTC	CSSGAGTGGNEQYF
TRBD1	15	-	TRBJ2-7	TRBV11-2	TGTGCCAGCAACTCTACAGGGGGCCGGAGGTACGGGCAGTATTTC	CASNSTGGRRYGQYF
-	15	-	TRBJ2-2	TRBV4-2	TGTGTCTGCAGCTCCGAGCGGGCGAACACCGGGGAGCTGTTTTTT	CVCSSERANTGELFF
-	16	few	TRBJ2-7	TRBV20-1	TGCAGTGCGGAAGGGCTTCGGGGGAGGACCTCCTACGAGCAGTACTTC	CSAEGLRGRTSYEQYF
-	13	many	TRBJ2-1	TRBV14	TGTGCCAGCAGCCAAGGACGGAACAATGATCAGTTCTTC	CASSQGRNNDQFF
-	13	-	TRBJ1-1	TRBV5-1	TGCGCCAGCAGCTTTGAGGGAGTTCCTGAAGCTTTGTTT	CASSFEGVPEALF
-	13	-	TRBJ2-2	TRBV5-1	TGCGTCAGCAGCCTACAGGGCGGCGGGGAACTGTTTTTT	CVSSLQGGGELFF
-	11	few	TRBJ2-5	TRBV28	TGTGCCAGCAGTTTAAAGCTGGCCCAGTACTTC	CASSLKLAQYF
TRBD1	18	-	TRBJ2-6	TRBV11-2	TGTGCCAGCAGCCGACGGACAGGGTCTGCGTCTGGGGCTAACGTCCTGACTTTC	CASSRRTGSASGANVLTF
-	14	-	TRBJ2-3	TRBV29-1	TGCAGCGTTGTAGATGTGGAGGAGGCCGATACGCAGTATTTT	CSVVDVEEADTQYF
TRBD2	15	-	TRBJ2-1	TRBV5-1	TGCGCCAGCAGCGAGGGACTAGCGGACACCAATGAGCAGTTCTTC	CASSEGLADTNEQFF
-	11	-	TRBJ1-6	TRBV5-6	TGTGCCCGCAGCCAGATGGGGCCCCGCCACTTT	CARSQMGPRHF
TRBD2	15	many	TRBJ2-7	TRBV19	TGTGCCAGTAGCCAACTAGCGGAAAGCTCCTACGAGCAGTACTTC	CASSQLAESSYEQYF
TRBD1	15	once	TRBJ2-2	TRBV5-5	TGTGCCAGTAGCCCCCCAGGGGGCGACACCCGGGAGCTGTTTTTT	CASSPPGGDTRELFF
-	15	-	TRBJ1-1	TRBV12-3/TRBV12-4	TGTGCCAGCAGTTTATATGAGGGAAGAGGGGTTAAAGCTTTCTTT	CASSLYEGRGVKAFF
-	15	-	TRBJ2-1	TRBV6-1	TGTGTCAGCGGCCCCACCGGGCTCTCCTACAATGAGCAGTTCTTC	CVSGPTGLSYNEQFF
-	16	-	TRBJ2-1	TRBV4-2	TGTGCCAGCAGCCAAGAGGTCCGAGGCAGCTACAATGAGCAGTTCTTC	CASSQEVRGSYNEQFF
-	13	few	TRBJ2-7	TRBV20-1	TGCAGTGCTCAGGGTTTGGGGAACTACGAGCAGTACTTC	CSAQGLGNYEQYF
-	15	-	TRBJ2-1	TRBV10-3	TGTGTCATCAGTGAGTCACAAAGGGGGGCCTACGAGCAGTTCTTC	CVISESQRGAYEQFF
-	15	-	TRBJ2-7	TRBV6-5	TGTGCCAACAGGGATGGCTCCCCTCCCTCCTACGAGCAGTACTTC	CANRDGSPPSYEQYF
-	11	-	TRBJ1-6	TRBV5-6	TGTGCTAGCAGCCAACAAGGCACCTTCCACTTT	CASSQQGTFHF
-	15	-	TRBJ1-2	TRBV12-3/TRBV12-4	TGTACCAGCAGCTTAAGGGAAAGACCTAACTATGGCTACACCTTC	CTSSLRERPNYGYTF
TRBD2	15	-	TRBJ2-1	TRBV5-4	TGTGCCAGCAGCCCCTCGGGAGGTCTCCCCAACGAGCAGTTCTTC	CASSPSGGLPNEQFF
TRBD1	13	-	TRBJ1-4	TRBV29-1	TGCAGCATTGAAGAGGGGGCGAAAGAAAAATTGTTTTTT	CSIEEGAKEKLFF
-	14	-	TRBJ2-2	TRBV29-1	TGCAGCGCCGAGGCTCAGGGGGGTGCTGTGGAGCTGTTTTTT	CSAEAQGGAVELFF
TRBD1	13	many	TRBJ2-1	TRBV7-9	TGTGCCAGCAGACCGACAGGGGGGAATGAGCAGTTCTTC	CASRPTGGNEQFF
-	13	many	TRBJ2-1	TRBV30	TGTGCCTGGAGGGTGAACAGATACAATGAGCAGTTCTTC	CAWRVNRYNEQFF